One sample yielded the 2 T cell receptor beta chains listed below, sequenced in a study of PD-1 blockade in classical Hodgkin lymphoma. Every patient had relapsed following autologous stem cell transplantation, and cohorts differed in brentuximab vedotin exposure. Profiling relied on immunoSEQ multiplex PCR, and the TCRdb table lists in-frame clones only, not all of them. The top ten clones hold around an eighth of a sample with 35,000 or so clones, 69% of them seen once. Sequenced here: peripheral blood mononuclear cells (PBMCs), sampled before the second cycle of nivolumab. These receptor sequences come from a human donor with classical Hodgkin lymphoma.

The chain couples TRBV5-1 to TRBJ2-1; tentative D call: TRBD2 (5 bases). The V end was cut by 1 base, the J end by 0 bases, with 11 bases between. This CDR3 comprises 16 residues. In germline, CDR1 is SGHRS, CDR2 YFSETQ. In DNA form, the CDR3 reads TGCGCCAGCAGCTTGACGGACTTTAGCTCCTACAATGAGCAGTTCTTC. It codes for CASSLTDFSSYNEQFF.

The chain carries TRBV7-3 and TRBJ2-3; D is undetermined. Germline lookup yields CDR1 SGHTA and CDR2 FQGTGA. The CDR3 extends over 13 amino acids. Trimming left V 5 bases short and J 4 bases short, with 10 bases between. In DNA form, the CDR3 reads TGTGCCAGCAGCCTACTCGGATCAGATACGCAGTATTTT. Translated: CASSLLGSDTQYF.